These 21 T cell receptor beta chains originate from one sample sequenced in a study of T cell responses to AZD1222 COVID-19 vaccine. TCRdb's copy holds only in-frame clones and misses some; the assay was immunoSEQ multiplex PCR. The sample contains around 170,000 clones, 90% of which appear only once. The material sequenced was peripheral blood, taken on day 0 of AZD1222 vaccination. The receptor source for this set is an adult in good health.

The chain links TRBV18 to TRBJ1-5; D is perhaps TRBD1 (6 bases). The CDR3 extends over 17 amino acids. V lost 3 bases and J lost 4, with 19 bases in between. Looked up from germline, CDR1 is KGHSH and CDR2 is LQKENI. CDR3 in amino acids: CASSPRGPRGGNQPQHF. The CDR3 region has the DNA TGTGCCAGCTCACCCCGGGGGCCCAGGGGTGGGAATCAGCCCCAGCATTTT.

The V gene is TRBV11-2, the J gene TRBJ1-1, with D unclear. The germline V gene has CDR1 SGHAT and CDR2 FQNNGV. The V end was cut by 5 bases, the J end by 3 bases, with 10 bases between. The CDR3 is made up of 13 amino acids. The CDR3 nucleotides are TGTGCCAGCAGCCTGTCCTGGGACACTGAAGCTTTCTTT. This sequence encodes CASSLSWDTEAFF.

The chain couples TRBV3-1 (or the pseudogene TRBV3-2) to TRBJ2-7; 7 bases agree with TRBD2. This CDR3 has 15 amino acids. The ends lost 0 bases at V and 0 bases at J; junction bases unmatched: 2. Germline values: CDR1 LGHDT, CDR2 YNNKEL (reference sequence). This chain's CDR3 is CASSQDGLGSYEQYF. CDR3 nucleotides: TGTGCCAGCAGCCAAGATGGACTAGGCTCCTACGAGCAGTACTTC.

This clone was counted once. The CDR3: CASSNGLGENEKLFF. DNA of the CDR3: TGCGCCAGCAGTAACGGTTTAGGGGAAAATGAAAAACTGTTTTTT. The chain has TRBV10-1 and TRBJ1-4; TRBD1 might be the D (5 bases). V was shortened by 5 bases and J by 5 bases, with 15 bases between the two germline ends. The CDR3 is 15 residues long. The germline CDR1 and CDR2 sequences are WNHNN and SYGVQD (reference sequence).

The gene calls are TRBV6-2 or TRBV6-3 and TRBJ1-2; D remains unclear. From germline, CDR1 is MNHEY and CDR2 SVGEGT. The CDR3 covers 13 residues. The V gene lost 5 bases and the J gene lost 6 bases, with 13 bases spanning the gap. For the CDR3, the DNA is TGTGCCAGCAGTCACAAGTACAAAAATGGCTACACCTTC. This codes for CASSHKYKNGYTF.

The rearrangement links TRBV11-2 to TRBJ1-2; D is perhaps TRBD1 (5 bases). This CDR3 has 14 amino acids. V was trimmed by 0 bases and J by 4 bases, leaving 9 bases between them. Per the germline V gene, CDR1 is SGHAT and CDR2 is FQNNGV. CDR3 residues: CASSLDVGAYGYTF. Here the CDR3 DNA reads TGTGCCAGCAGCTTAGATGTAGGGGCCTATGGCTACACCTTC.

The CDR3 is CASSPDRGISNQPQHF. In DNA, the CDR3 is TGTGCCAGCAGCCCCGACAGGGGTATAAGCAATCAGCCCCAGCATTTT. This chain joins TRBV7-6 and TRBJ1-5; TRBD1 matches at 8 bases. This CDR3 spans 16 amino acids. CDR1 SGHVS and CDR2 FNYEAQ come from the germline V gene. V gave up 5 bases and J gave up 1 base; unmatched junction bases: 7. Using reference TRBV7-6 and TRBJ1-5 for the parts outside the CDR3, the full variable domain is GAGVSQSPRYKVTKRGQDVALRCDPISGHVSLYWYRQALGQGPEFLTYFNYEAQQDKSGLPNDRFSAERPEGSISTLTIQRTEQRDSAMYRCASSPDRGISNQPQHFGDGTRLSIL.

This clone was seen just once. The gene calls are TRBV14 and TRBJ1-1, with D uncertain. From germline, CDR1 is SGHDN and CDR2 FVKESK. This CDR3 region has 13 residues. The V end was cut by 1 base, the J end by 4 bases, with 7 bases between. The CDR3 reads CASSQGRITEAFF. The DNA of the CDR3 is TGTGCCAGCAGCCAAGGCCGGATCACTGAAGCTTTCTTT.

The chain has TRBV27 and TRBJ1-3; no clear D gene. The CDR3 totals 13 residues. The ends were cut back, 0 bases at V and 4 bases at J, with 4 bases in the middle. The V gene's germline CDR1 is MNHEY and CDR2 SMNVEV (reference sequence). CDR3: CASSLSAGNTIYF. In nucleotides, the CDR3 is TGTGCCAGCAGTTTATCCGCCGGAAACACCATATATTTT.

This sequence joins TRBV5-6 and TRBJ1-6, with D perhaps TRBD1 (6 bases). Trimming removed 2 bases at V and 5 bases at J, with 8 bases between. Looked up from germline, CDR1 is SGHDT and CDR2 is YYEEEE. The CDR3 has 14 amino acids. The CDR3 DNA is TGTGCCAGCAGCTTTCAGGGGAATAATTCACCCCTCCACTTT. Translating gives CASSFQGNNSPLHF.

The genes are TRBV11-3 and TRBJ2-3; no clear D gene. The V and J ends lost 0 bases and 6 bases respectively, with 10 bases between them. Per the germline V gene, CDR1 is SGHNT and CDR2 is YENEEA. The CDR3 covers 14 residues. CDR3 DNA sequence: TGTGCCAGCAGCTTAGATCCCTTTCGGGATACGCAGTATTTT. Its protein product is CASSLDPFRDTQYF.

The rearrangement links TRBV28 to TRBJ1-2, with D unclear. Trimming took off 3 bases at V and 8 bases at J, with 7 bases between the two ends. CDR3 length: 11 residues. Germline assignment: CDR1 MDHEN and CDR2 SYDVKM. CDR3: CASSFGYGYTF. CDR3 nucleotide sequence: TGTGCCAGCAGTTTTGGGTACGGCTACACCTTC.

The rearrangement links TRBV6-5 to TRBJ2-3; a possible D gene is TRBD1 (6 bases). Germline loops: CDR1 MNHEY, CDR2 SVGAGI. V was shortened by 6 bases and J by 6 bases, with 13 bases between the two germline ends. The CDR3 is 13 amino acids. This chain's CDR3 is CASRSNRADTQYF. The CDR3 nucleotides read TGTGCCAGCAGATCGAACAGGGCCGATACGCAGTATTTT.

The chain carries TRBV5-1 and TRBJ1-4; D possibly corresponds to TRBD1 (6 bases). V was pared by 4 bases and J by 0 bases, with 10 bases between. The germline gives CDR1 SGHRS, CDR2 YFSETQ. The CDR3 extends over 15 amino acids. In nucleotides, the CDR3 is TGCGCCAGCAGCATTACAGGGTCAACTAATGAAAAACTGTTTTTT. Residues: CASSITGSTNEKLFF.

This clone was picked up one time. The rearrangement links TRBV7-9 to TRBJ1-5; 7 bases line up with TRBD1. This CDR3 is built from 16 residues. Germline V gene sequence: CDR1 SEHNR, CDR2 FQNEAQ (reference sequence). The ends lost 5 bases at V and 4 bases at J; junction bases unmatched: 11. CDR3 nucleotides: TGTGCCAGCAGCCCCGGGACAGCCCTGATAAATCAGCCCCAGCATTTT. It translates to CASSPGTALINQPQHF.

V is TRBV13 and J is TRBJ1-2, with D tentatively TRBD1 (5 bases). There are 16 residues in the CDR3. Germline values: CDR1 PRHDT, CDR2 FYEKMQ (reference sequence). With 3 bases removed from V and 2 bases from J, the gap between germline ends came to 16 bases. CDR3 in amino acids: CASSLGWRGRNYGYTF. The DNA for the CDR3 is TGTGCCAGCAGCTTGGGATGGAGGGGCCGAAACTATGGCTACACCTTC.

Here the CDR3 reads CASSLWTEANYGYTF. CDR3 nucleotide sequence: TGCGCCAGCAGCCTCTGGACAGAAGCTAACTATGGCTACACCTTC. The chain has TRBV5-1 and TRBJ1-2; TRBD1 is a possible D gene (6 bases). Per germline, CDR1 SGHRS and CDR2 YFSETQ. The V end was cut by 4 bases, the J end by 0 bases, with 13 bases between. The CDR3 length is 15 residues. The full variable domain, its missing parts supplied by reference TRBV5-1 and TRBJ1-2, is KAGVTQTPRYLIKTRGQQVTLSCSPISGHRSVSWYQQTPGQGLQFLFEYFSETQRNKGNFPGRFSGRQFSNSRSEMNVSTLELGDSALYLCASSLWTEANYGYTFGSGTRLTVV.

The chain combines TRBV29-1 with TRBJ1-1; a possible D gene is TRBD1 (5 bases). In germline, CDR1 is SQVTM, CDR2 ANQGSEA. V gave up 6 bases and J gave up 4 bases, with 12 bases separating them. The CDR3 is 12 amino acids. The CDR3 loop is CSVQVGGTEAFF. The DNA for the CDR3 is TGCAGCGTCCAGGTGGGGGGCACTGAAGCTTTCTTT. The full variable domain, completed using reference TRBV29-1 and TRBJ1-1, is SAVISQKPSRDICQRGTSLTIQCQVDSQVTMMFWYRQQPGQSLTLIATANQGSEATYESGFVIDKFPISRPNLTFSTLTVSNMSPEDSSIYLCSVQVGGTEAFFGQGTRLTVV.

The chain links TRBV27 to TRBJ1-6; D unclear. Germline CDR1 and CDR2: MNHEY and SMNVEV (reference sequence). The CDR3 length is 15 residues. V gave up 0 bases and J gave up 6 bases, with 9 bases separating them. The CDR3 region has the DNA TGTGCCAGCAGTTTATCGATCGGTTTTAATTCACCCCTCCACTTT. Encoded protein: CASSLSIGFNSPLHF.

This chain links TRBV11-3 with TRBJ1-4, with D hard to call. Germline CDR1 and CDR2: SGHNT and YENEEA. V dropped 4 bases and J dropped 10 bases, with 10 bases sitting between them. The CDR3 sequence is 12 residues long. CDR3 nucleotides: TGTGCCAGCAGCTCCCGCGGCGGAAAACTGTTTTTT. It codes for CASSSRGGKLFF.

This sequence joins TRBV9 and TRBJ1-6; 10 nucleotides match TRBD1. Germline loops: CDR1 SGDLS, CDR2 YYNGEE. V was clipped by 2 bases and J by 6 bases; unmatched bases: 2. This CDR3 is built from 15 residues. CDR3 residues: CASSVGDRGNSPLHF. Here the CDR3 DNA reads TGTGCCAGCAGCGTGGGGGACAGGGGTAATTCACCCCTCCACTTT.